These 30 T cell receptor beta chains were all obtained from the same sample, sequenced in a study of cytomegalovirus exposure and HLA in healthy donors. Vbeta (60) and Jbeta (13) primers were used in the PCR. The assay was immunoSEQ multiplex PCR, and TCRdb's table has in-frame clones only and misses some. Here the sample spans about 140,000 clones, about four fifths being singletons. The source material was PBMCs. These TCRs come from a man in his thirties or forties in good health and CMV-seronegative.

This chain links TRBV11-2 with TRBJ2-1; 7 bases line up with TRBD2. V lost 3 bases, J lost 6 bases, and 8 bases stayed unmatched. This CDR3 has 15 amino acids. Germline V gene sequence: CDR1 SGHAT, CDR2 FQNNGV. The CDR3 loop is CASSLIAGVANEQFF. In nucleotides, the CDR3 is TGTGCCAGCAGCTTGATCGCGGGAGTAGCCAATGAGCAGTTCTTC.

V and J are TRBV27 and TRBJ2-3; 8 nucleotides match TRBD2. The junction had 8 bases not matched to a gene; V was cut back by 2 bases and J by 1 base. The CDR3 spans 17 residues. Germline V gene lookup returns CDR1 MNHEY and CDR2 SMNVEV (reference sequence). CDR3 sequence (DNA): TGTGCCAGCAGTTTACGGGGGGGGCTTGTGGGCACAGATACGCAGTATTTT. Translating it yields CASSLRGGLVGTDTQYF.

The rearrangement links TRBV5-1 to TRBJ2-7, with D maybe TRBD1 (6 bases). This CDR3 is built from 14 residues. V dropped 0 bases and J dropped 2 bases, with 9 bases sitting between them. Germline values: CDR1 SGHRS, CDR2 YFSETQ. CDR3 nucleotides: TGCGCCAGCAGCTTGGCCAGGGGAGCCTACGAGCAGTACTTC. Protein: CASSLARGAYEQYF.

The chain uses TRBV10-2 and TRBJ2-5, with 9 nucleotides matching TRBD1. J was trimmed by 1 base and V by 6 bases; bases with no gene match: 6. CDR1 and CDR2 (germline): WSHSY, SAAADI. The CDR3 is made up of 15 amino acids. The CDR3 DNA sequence: TGCGCCAGCAGGGGGGACAGGGAAGCCCAAGAGACCCAGTACTTC. It translates to CASRGDREAQETQYF.

The chain links TRBV9 to TRBJ2-1; D may be TRBD1 (6 bases). Germline V gene lookup returns CDR1 SGDLS and CDR2 YYNGEE. The length of the CDR3 is 14 residues. Trimming shortened V by 0 bases and J by 5 bases, and 9 bases separated the two germline ends. The CDR3 coding sequence is TGTGCCAGCAGCGTAGAGGCAGGGGACAATGAGCAGTTCTTC. Protein sequence: CASSVEAGDNEQFF. Supplemented by reference TRBV9 and TRBJ2-1, the full variable domain reads DSGVTQTPKHLITATGQRVTLRCSPRSGDLSVYWYQQSLDQGLQFLIQYYNGEERAKGNILERFSAQQFPDLHSELNLSSLELGDSALYFCASSVEAGDNEQFFGPGTRLTVL.

V usage is TRBV29-1 and J usage is TRBJ1-1, with 7 bases lining up with TRBD1. Germline V gene lookup returns CDR1 SQVTM and CDR2 ANQGSEA. CDR3 size: 14 residues. The trim removed 6 bases at V and 7 bases at J, leaving 14 bases unmatched. The CDR3 is CSVETGHDTFEAFF. The CDR3 region has the DNA TGCAGCGTCGAGACAGGGCATGACACATTTGAAGCTTTCTTT. Filled out from reference TRBV29-1 and TRBJ1-1, the complete variable domain reads SAVISQKPSRDICQRGTSLTIQCQVDSQVTMMFWYRQQPGQSLTLIATANQGSEATYESGFVIDKFPISRPNLTFSTLTVSNMSPEDSSIYLCSVETGHDTFEAFFGQGTRLTVV.

The chain's CDR3 is CATSREPGAYEQYF. CDR3 in DNA: TGTGCCACCAGCAGAGAGCCAGGCGCCTACGAGCAGTACTTC. The rearrangement links TRBV15 to TRBJ2-7; D not resolved. Trimming left V 0 bases short and J 2 bases short, with 8 bases between. The germline CDR1 and CDR2 sequences are LNHNV and YYDKDF (reference sequence). The CDR3 extends over 14 amino acids. Looking up the rest from reference TRBV15 and TRBJ2-7 gives the full variable domain: DAMVIQNPRYQVTQFGKPVTLSCSQTLNHNVMYWYQQKSSQAPKLLFHYYDKDFNNEADTPDNFQSRRPNTSFCFLDIRSPGLGDTAMYLCATSREPGAYEQYFGPGTRLTVT.

The gene calls are TRBV6-1 and TRBJ1-6; 9 bases fit TRBD1. V shed 5 bases and J 5 bases; nucleotides not matched to a gene: 4. The CDR3 runs 15 residues. Per the germline V gene, CDR1 is MNHNS and CDR2 is SASEGT. The CDR3 coding sequence is TGTGCCAGCAGTTTACAGGGGGCGCATAATTCACCCCTCCACTTT. Translation gives CASSLQGAHNSPLHF.

V gene TRBV29-1 combines with J gene TRBJ2-1; 9 nucleotides align to TRBD1. CDR1 is SQVTM and CDR2 is ANQGSEA in the germline V gene. The CDR3 sequence is 17 residues long. The V and J ends lost 6 bases and 4 bases, in that order; junction bases with no gene match: 16. In DNA, the CDR3 is TGCAGCGTCCCGACTGGAGGATCGGGACAGGGATACAATGAGCAGTTCTTC. Its protein is CSVPTGGSGQGYNEQFF.

This chain uses TRBV2 with TRBJ2-7; D might be TRBD2 (5 bases). The CDR3 runs to 15 residues. Germline CDR1 is SNHLY and CDR2 is FYNNEI. V dropped 1 base and J dropped 5 bases, with 15 bases sitting between them. CDR3 sequence reads: CASSEVGGLLDEQYF. CDR3 bases: TGTGCCAGCAGTGAAGTAGGCGGACTCTTGGACGAGCAGTACTTC.

The chain has TRBV4-1 and TRBJ2-7, with D maybe TRBD1 (5 bases). Trimming stripped 0 bases from V and 2 bases from J, with 11 bases between. This CDR3 has 15 amino acids. CDR1 and CDR2 from the germline V gene are MGHRA and YSYEKL. CDR3 protein: CASSQDFKDTYEQYF. CDR3 nucleotides: TGCGCCAGCAGCCAAGACTTTAAGGACACCTACGAGCAGTACTTC.

The chain has TRBV6-1 and TRBJ1-6, with D perhaps TRBD1 (6 bases). The CDR3 has 14 residues. Trimming took 10 bases from V and 5 from J, leaving 15 bases between them. Germline V gives CDR1 MNHNS, CDR2 SASEGT. The CDR3 DNA is TGTGCCACCGCCTCGGGGACAAATAATTCACCCCTCCACTTT. It specifies CATASGTNNSPLHF.

The chain couples TRBV10-2 to TRBJ2-2, with a possible D match to TRBD2 (5 bases). This CDR3 has 13 residues. The germline V gene has CDR1 WSHSY and CDR2 SAAADI. V was trimmed by 0 bases and J by 6 bases, leaving 5 bases between them. Here the CDR3 reads CASSESRAGELFF. The DNA for the CDR3 is TGCGCCAGCAGTGAGTCGAGGGCCGGGGAGCTGTTTTTT.

The CDR3 DNA is TGCGCCAGCAGCTCGCTAGCGGGAGCTCCCTACGAGCAGTACTTC. This translates into CASSSLAGAPYEQYF. V and J are TRBV5-1 and TRBJ2-7; 10 nucleotides align to TRBD2. The germline CDR1 and CDR2 sequences are SGHRS and YFSETQ. Trimming removed 3 bases from V and 2 bases from J; junction bases left unmatched: 5. The CDR3 spans 15 residues.

This clone has just a few counts. V usage is TRBV28 and J usage is TRBJ1-2; 7 nucleotides match TRBD1. V was pared by 5 bases and J by 4 bases, with 7 bases of the junction left unmatched. CDR1 and CDR2 from the germline V gene are MDHEN and SYDVKM. This CDR3 is 14 amino acids long. DNA of the CDR3: TGTGCCAGCAGTCAAATGACAGGGCCCTATGGCTACACCTTC. Translated: CASSQMTGPYGYTF.

This clone was found many times. The V and J genes are TRBV5-1 and TRBJ2-3; 8 bases fit TRBD2. This CDR3 has 16 amino acids. Germline assignment: CDR1 SGHRS and CDR2 YFSETQ. V dropped 4 bases and J dropped 2; count of bases not matched to a gene: 9. In nucleotides, the CDR3 is TGCGCCAGCAGCATACGGCTAGCGGGCCCCACAGATACGCAGTATTTT. Encoded protein: CASSIRLAGPTDTQYF.

This clone appeared once. V is TRBV6-5 and J is TRBJ1-1, with D maybe TRBD1 (6 bases). CDR1 and CDR2 (germline): MNHEY, SVGAGI. The CDR3 contains 14 residues. Between the trimmed V and J ends, which lost 2 bases and 4 bases, there was a span of 11 bases. The CDR3 protein is CASSYTGSSTEAFF. The CDR3 DNA reads TGTGCCAGCAGTTACACAGGGAGTAGCACTGAAGCTTTCTTT.

The chain links TRBV2 to TRBJ2-5; tentative D call: TRBD2 (5 bases). V was clipped by 7 bases and J by 7 bases, with 10 bases between them. Germline V CDR1 and CDR2: SNHLY, FYNNEI. This CDR3 has 11 residues. The CDR3 spells CASNPAGTQYF. The DNA of the CDR3 is TGTGCCAGCAATCCGGCGGGGACCCAGTACTTC.

The CDR3 region is CASSLLGSPSYDEQFF. The CDR3 nucleotides read TGCGCCAGCAGCTTGCTCGGGAGCCCCAGTTATGATGAGCAGTTCTTC. The chain recombines TRBV5-1 with TRBJ2-1, with a weak D call TRBD2 (6 bases). Trimming cost V 1 base and J 8 bases, with 19 bases left between them. Germline V gene lookup returns CDR1 SGHRS and CDR2 YFSETQ. This CDR3 has 16 amino acids.

The CDR3 here is CASSLEVGEAFF. CDR3 nucleotides: TGTGCCAGCAGCTTAGAAGTCGGTGAAGCTTTCTTT. The J gene is TRBJ1-1, the V gene TRBV7-9; D remains unclear. Trimming removed 1 base at V and 7 bases at J, with 7 bases between. Germline V gene data show CDR1 as SEHNR and CDR2 as FQNEAQ (reference sequence). CDR3 size: 12 residues.

The CDR3 is CASSGTDDSNQPQHF. The CDR3 DNA reads TGCGCCAGCAGTGGGACAGACGATAGCAATCAGCCCCAGCATTTT. V gene TRBV5-1 combines with J gene TRBJ1-5, with 7 positions matching TRBD1. This CDR3 is 15 amino acids long. After removal of 5 bases from V and 0 bases from J, the junction contained 5 bases not matched to a gene. CDR1 is SGHRS, CDR2 YFSETQ, per germline.

V is TRBV19 and J is TRBJ1-1, with a tentative D call TRBD1 (5 bases). Germline V gives CDR1 LNHDA, CDR2 SQIVND (reference sequence). This CDR3 is 14 amino acids long. V lost 3 bases and J lost 4, with 12 bases in between. The CDR3: CASSIGRALTEAFF. CDR3 in DNA: TGTGCCAGTAGTATTGGCAGGGCCCTCACTGAAGCTTTCTTT.

The chain uses TRBV27 and TRBJ2-1; 8 bases fit TRBD2. The V gene's germline CDR1 is MNHEY and CDR2 SMNVEV (reference sequence). CDR3 length equals 13 residues. J lost 3 bases, V lost 7 bases, and 2 bases had no gene match. The CDR3 spells CASTAGGYNEQFF. The CDR3 coding sequence is TGTGCCAGCACCGCGGGGGGCTACAATGAGCAGTTCTTC.

The rearrangement uses TRBV12-5 and TRBJ2-2; TRBD1 agrees at 7 bases. The germline V gene encodes CDR1 LGHNT and CDR2 FRNRAP. The CDR3 runs to 15 residues. V trimming: 1 base; J trimming: 6 bases; junction bases outside the gene matches: 5. The CDR3 loop is CASGLGQGFAGELFF. CDR3 in DNA: TGTGCTAGTGGTTTGGGACAGGGATTTGCCGGGGAGCTGTTTTTT.

This clone was detected only once. The rearrangement joins TRBV7-9 to TRBJ2-7, with D possibly matching TRBD1 (5 bases). The CDR3 is 14 amino acids. Germline V lookup: CDR1 SEHNR, CDR2 FQNEAQ (reference sequence). Trimming stripped 1 base from V and 3 bases from J, with 10 bases between. This chain's CDR3 is CASSLGVRDYEQYF. In DNA, the CDR3 is TGTGCCAGCAGCTTAGGTGTCAGGGACTACGAGCAGTACTTC. The complete variable domain, with remaining parts taken from reference TRBV7-9 and TRBJ2-7, reads DTGVSQNPRHKITKRGQNVTFRCDPISEHNRLYWYRQTLGQGPEFLTYFQNEAQLEKSRLLSDRFSAERPKGSFSTLEIQRTEQGDSAMYLCASSLGVRDYEQYFGPGTRLTVT.

This clone was counted once. This rearrangement joins TRBV9 to TRBJ1-3; D unresolved. Trimming cost V 0 bases and J 2 bases, with 6 bases left between them. Germline values: CDR1 SGDLS, CDR2 YYNGEE. The CDR3 consists of 14 residues. DNA for the CDR3: TGTGCCAGCAGCGTAGCAGTGACTGGAAACACCATATATTTT. As protein: CASSVAVTGNTIYF.

The chain uses TRBV9 and TRBJ1-6; TRBD1 is a possible D gene (5 bases). The CDR3 is made up of 14 amino acids. CDR1 is SGDLS and CDR2 is YYNGEE in the germline V gene. The V end was cut by 2 bases, the J end by 7 bases, with 10 bases between. The CDR3 loop reads CASSVTDVNSPLHF. CDR3 coding DNA: TGTGCCAGCAGCGTGACAGATGTCAATTCACCCCTCCACTTT.

This chain links TRBV5-1 with TRBJ2-5; D uncertain. V gave up 5 bases and J gave up 3 bases, with 11 bases separating them. The CDR3 loop spans 13 amino acids. Per the germline V gene, CDR1 is SGHRS and CDR2 is YFSETQ. CDR3 amino acids: CASRSSGEETQYF. In DNA, the CDR3 is TGCGCCAGCAGATCGTCAGGCGAAGAGACCCAGTACTTC.

The gene calls are TRBV9 and TRBJ1-1; the match to TRBD1 covers 10 bases. Per the germline V gene, CDR1 is SGDLS and CDR2 is YYNGEE. Trimming at V came to 3 bases and at J to 0 bases, leaving 5 bases not matched to a gene. The CDR3 extends over 16 amino acids. The CDR3 nucleotides read TGTGCCAGCAGCGCGGGACAGGGGTTAATGAACACTGAAGCTTTCTTT. Translated: CASSAGQGLMNTEAFF.

The rearrangement joins TRBV4-1 to TRBJ2-5; 15 positions agree with TRBD2. The V gene's germline CDR1 is MGHRA and CDR2 YSYEKL. The V gene end was trimmed by 5 bases and the J gene end by 2 bases; junction bases not matched to a gene: 3. This CDR3 region has 16 residues. The CDR3 loop reads CASSKGLAGGQETQYF. CDR3 sequence (DNA): TGCGCCAGCAGCAAGGGACTAGCGGGGGGTCAAGAGACCCAGTACTTC.